A selection of T cell receptor beta chains follows, all from one sample in a study of blood T cell repertoires in COVID-19. Here immunoSEQ multiplex PCR was the method, and the copy in TCRdb shows in-frame clones only, minus some. The profile shows around 110,000 clones, approximately 90% of them singletons. The sample comprised peripheral blood. The source is a human donor with active COVID-19. The donor label of this sample is uncertain. The CDR3 runs from the conserved cysteine through the conserved F or W. D genes are given only for firm matches.

j_call cdr3_length d_call v_call cdr3_nt cdr3_aa
TRBJ2-1 16 TRBD2 TRBV7-3 TGTGCCAGCAGCTCCCAGGACGCGCGGGGGAGCAATGAGCAGTTCTTC CASSSQDARGSNEQFF
TRBJ2-3 14 TRBD2 TRBV6-4 TGTGCCAGCAGTGGCGGGGGGGCCGCAGATACGCAGTATTTT CASSGGGAADTQYF
TRBJ1-5 14 TRBD1 TRBV28 TGTGCCAGCAGTTTACGACAGGGGATACAGCCCCAGCATTTT CASSLRQGIQPQHF
TRBJ2-3 17 - TRBV5-8 TGTGCCAGCAGCTTGGCCCAGCTAACCACAGGGACAGATACGCAGTATTTT CASSLAQLTTGTDTQYF
TRBJ2-7 16 - TRBV11-1 TGTGCCAGCAGCTCCCGAGGAGGGCCTTCATCCTACGAGCAGTACTTC CASSSRGGPSSYEQYF
TRBJ2-2 17 TRBD2 TRBV27 TGTGCCAGCAGTTCGACTAGCGGGGGGGCGGTTAGCGGGGAGCTGTTTTTT CASSSTSGGAVSGELFF
TRBJ1-1 15 - TRBV18 TGTGCCAGCTCACCGGTTCGGGGGATCGGCACTGAAGCTTTCTTT CASSPVRGIGTEAFF
TRBJ2-1 15 TRBD2 TRBV27 TGTGCCAGCAGTTTATCCAGCGGGGGGGCGAATGAGCAGTTCTTC CASSLSSGGANEQFF
TRBJ1-2 12 - TRBV25-1 TGTGCCAGCAGTCTGCCAGGGAAAGGCTACACCTTC CASSLPGKGYTF
TRBJ2-1 14 - TRBV7-9 TGTGCCAGCAGCCCGACGGGACTTCTAAATGAGCAGTTCTTC CASSPTGLLNEQFF
TRBJ2-1 13 - TRBV6-5 TGTGCCAGCAGACCCGGTTGGGGGGATGAGCAGTTCTTC CASRPGWGDEQFF
TRBJ2-1 15 TRBD2 TRBV27 TGTGCCAGCGGACTAGCGGGGGGGCTATACAATGAGCAGTTCTTC CASGLAGGLYNEQFF
TRBJ1-6 20 TRBD1 TRBV4-2 TGTGCCAGCAGCCAAGATTCATGGTCCCGGGACAGTGAATATAATTCACCCCTCCACTTT CASSQDSWSRDSEYNSPLHF
TRBJ2-1 14 TRBD2 TRBV10-3 TGTGCCATCAGTAGCGGGAGTAACGACAATGAGCAGTTCTTC CAISSGSNDNEQFF
TRBJ2-6 17 - TRBV7-2 TGTGCCAGCAGCACCCGGGTGGCCCTCTCTGGGGCCAACGTCCTGACTTTC CASSTRVALSGANVLTF
TRBJ2-7 14 - TRBV7-9 TGTGCCAGCAGCACCCGACAGATGGTCTACGAGCAGTACTTC CASSTRQMVYEQYF
TRBJ2-2 14 TRBD2 TRBV19 TGTGCCAGTAGCGGGGGGTTGAACACCGGGGAGCTGTTTTTT CASSGGLNTGELFF
TRBJ1-5 13 - TRBV21-1 TGTGCCAGCAGCGTACGGGGCAATCAGCCCCAGCATTTT CASSVRGNQPQHF
TRBJ2-3 15 - TRBV6-5 TGTGCCAGCAGTTACTCCGCAGGCCGCACAGATACGCAGTATTTT CASSYSAGRTDTQYF
TRBJ1-3 15 - TRBV5-4 TGTGCCAGCAGCTTTTTGTCTAGCTCTGGAAACACCATATATTTT CASSFLSSSGNTIYF
TRBJ2-3 14 TRBD2 TRBV13 TGTGCCAGCAGCCCCGCGGGGGGTATAGATACGCAGTATTTT CASSPAGGIDTQYF
TRBJ2-4 14 - TRBV27 TGTGCCAGCAGTTTATTTTTAGGGGCGGACATTCAGTACTTC CASSLFLGADIQYF